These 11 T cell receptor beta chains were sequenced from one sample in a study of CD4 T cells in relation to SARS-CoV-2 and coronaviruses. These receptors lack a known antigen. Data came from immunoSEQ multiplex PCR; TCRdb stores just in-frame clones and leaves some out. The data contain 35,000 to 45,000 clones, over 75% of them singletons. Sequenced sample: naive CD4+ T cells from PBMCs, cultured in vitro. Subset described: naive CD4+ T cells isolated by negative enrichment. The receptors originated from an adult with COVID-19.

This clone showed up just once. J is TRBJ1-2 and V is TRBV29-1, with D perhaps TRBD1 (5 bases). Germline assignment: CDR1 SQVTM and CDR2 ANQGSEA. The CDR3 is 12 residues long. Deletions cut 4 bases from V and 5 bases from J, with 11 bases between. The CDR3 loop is CSVVGGVYGYTF. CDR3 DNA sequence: TGCAGCGTTGTTGGGGGGGTTTATGGCTACACCTTC.

The CDR3 coding sequence is TGTGCCAGTCCGTTTCCGGCCGACTACGAGCAGTACTTC. It translates to CASPFPADYEQYF. The chain uses TRBV3-1 (or the pseudogene TRBV3-2) and TRBJ2-7, with D unclear. Trimming removed 9 bases at V and 3 bases at J, with 15 bases between. In germline, CDR1 is LGHDT, CDR2 YNNKEL (reference sequence). This CDR3 has 13 amino acids.

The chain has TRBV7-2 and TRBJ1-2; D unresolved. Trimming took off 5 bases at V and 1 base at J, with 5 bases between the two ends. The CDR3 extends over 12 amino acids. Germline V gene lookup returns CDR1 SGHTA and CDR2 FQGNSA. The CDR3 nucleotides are TGTGCCAGCAGCCTGAATAACTATGGCTACACCTTC. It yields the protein CASSLNNYGYTF. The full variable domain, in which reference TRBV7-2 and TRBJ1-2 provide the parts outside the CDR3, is GAGVSQSPSNKVTEKGKDVELRCDPISGHTALYWYRQSLGQGLEFLIYFQGNSAPDKSGLPSDRFSAERTGGSVSTLTIQRTQQEDSAVYLCASSLNNYGYTFGSGTRLTVV.

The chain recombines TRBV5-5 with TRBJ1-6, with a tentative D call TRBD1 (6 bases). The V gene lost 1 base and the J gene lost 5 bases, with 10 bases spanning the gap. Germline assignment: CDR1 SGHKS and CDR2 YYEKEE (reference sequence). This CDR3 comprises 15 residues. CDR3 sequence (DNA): TGTGCCAGCAGCTTGCGGACAGCCAATAATTCACCCCTCCACTTT. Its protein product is CASSLRTANNSPLHF.

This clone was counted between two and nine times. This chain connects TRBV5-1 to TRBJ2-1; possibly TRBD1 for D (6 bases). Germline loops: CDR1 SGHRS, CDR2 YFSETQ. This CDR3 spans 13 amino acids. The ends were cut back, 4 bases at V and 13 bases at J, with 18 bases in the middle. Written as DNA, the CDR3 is TGCGCCAGCAGCGGAACCGGGACACCCATACAGTTCTTC. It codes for CASSGTGTPIQFF.

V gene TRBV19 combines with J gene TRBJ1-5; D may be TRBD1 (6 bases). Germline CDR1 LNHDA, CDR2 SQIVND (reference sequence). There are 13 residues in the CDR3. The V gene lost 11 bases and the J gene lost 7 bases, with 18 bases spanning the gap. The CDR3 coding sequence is TGTGCCGGGGGCGGCCCCGGTGGGCAGCCCCAGCATTTT. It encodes CAGGGPGGQPQHF.

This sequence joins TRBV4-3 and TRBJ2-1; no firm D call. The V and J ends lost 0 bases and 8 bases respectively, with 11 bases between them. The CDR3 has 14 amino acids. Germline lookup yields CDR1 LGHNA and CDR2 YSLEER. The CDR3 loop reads CASSQDWPSHEQFF. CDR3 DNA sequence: TGCGCCAGCAGCCAAGATTGGCCCTCTCATGAGCAGTTCTTC.

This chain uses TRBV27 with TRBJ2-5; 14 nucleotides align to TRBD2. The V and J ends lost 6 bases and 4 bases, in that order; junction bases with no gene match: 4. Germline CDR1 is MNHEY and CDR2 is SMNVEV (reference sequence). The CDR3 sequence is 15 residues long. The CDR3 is CASSRLAGGLETQYF. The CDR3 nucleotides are TGTGCCAGCAGCAGACTAGCGGGAGGGTTAGAGACCCAGTACTTC.

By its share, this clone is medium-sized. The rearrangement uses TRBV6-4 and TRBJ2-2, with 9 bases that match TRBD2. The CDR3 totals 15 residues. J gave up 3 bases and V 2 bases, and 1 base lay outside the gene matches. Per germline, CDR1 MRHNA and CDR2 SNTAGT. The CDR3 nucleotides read TGTGCCAGCAGTGACGGCGGGAGGGACACCGGGGAGCTGTTTTTT. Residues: CASSDGGRDTGELFF.

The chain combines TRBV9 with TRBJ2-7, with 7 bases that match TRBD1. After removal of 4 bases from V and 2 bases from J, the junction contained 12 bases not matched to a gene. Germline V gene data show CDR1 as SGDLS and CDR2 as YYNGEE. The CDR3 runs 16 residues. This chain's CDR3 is CASSPRGQPIPYEQYF. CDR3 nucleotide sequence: TGTGCCAGCAGCCCCCGGGGACAGCCGATCCCCTACGAGCAGTACTTC.

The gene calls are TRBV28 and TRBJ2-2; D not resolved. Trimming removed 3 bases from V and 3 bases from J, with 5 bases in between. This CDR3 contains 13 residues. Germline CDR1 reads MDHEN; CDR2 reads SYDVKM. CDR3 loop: CASSFSDTGELFF. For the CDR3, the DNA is TGTGCCAGCAGTTTTTCGGACACCGGGGAGCTGTTTTTT.